The present T cell receptor beta chain was sequenced within a study of post-analysis software for immune sequencing data. Germline V gene data show CDR1 as MNHEY and CDR2 as SVGAGI. This CDR3 is 14 amino acids long. Trimming left V 2 bases short and J 3 bases short, with 11 bases between. Prepared libraries of TCR beta cDNA carried unique molecular identifiers. TCRdb processed the PCR reads anew with MiXCR; each CDR3 protein has one entry. The table records hundreds of thousands of distinct CDR3 sequences, roughly 27% of them present only once. General study points: Samples from one preparation batch, clustered by F measure, grouped strongly together. A few TRBV segments were significantly more frequent in patients than in controls. TRBV5-6, TRBV5-1 and TRBV20-1 were among these segments.

This clonotype was found many times. Its antigen is not known. This chain connects TRBV6-5 to TRBJ2-7; D may be TRBD1 (5 bases). The sequence was collected from a girl under 18 with multiple sclerosis. Sequenced material: blood. The CDR3 spells CASSYGPRDYEQYF. Written as DNA, the CDR3 is TGTGCCAGCAGTTACGGTCCCAGGGACTACGAGCAGTACTTC.